Detailed here is one TCR beta chain. The record originates from a study of T cell changes during pregnancy in multiple sclerosis. TCRdb's copy holds only in-frame clones and misses some; the assay was immunoSEQ multiplex PCR. The table shows roughly 41,000 clones, with 89% occurring only once. Sequences were derived from CD4+ T cells from peripheral blood mononuclear cells, sampled in the first trimester of pregnancy. This receptor was taken from a female donor with multiple sclerosis, enrolled in a pregnancy study.

This CDR3 is CATSRSYRVSSYEQYF. DNA of the CDR3: TGTGCCACCAGCAGGTCCTACAGGGTTAGCTCCTACGAGCAGTACTTC. The V gene is TRBV15, the J gene TRBJ2-7; TRBD1 might be the D (6 bases). The ends were cut back, 3 bases at V and 0 bases at J, with 15 bases in the middle. This CDR3 contains 16 residues. Germline-derived CDR1 and CDR2 are LNHNV and YYDKDF (reference sequence).